This T cell receptor (beta chain) was sequenced during a study of T-cell memory formation after mild COVID-19. The CDR3 runs 18 residues. CDR1 and CDR2 from the germline V gene are DFQATT and SNEGSKA (reference sequence). Trimming removed 6 bases from V and 0 bases from J; junction bases left unmatched: 9. One entry per CDR3 protein, called by TCRdb with MiXCR from the 5' RACE reads. The repertoire includes 90,000 to 120,000 distinct CDR3 sequences, roughly 19% of them detected once, and approximately 5.1% sits in the top ten. This clonotype was seen a single time. The chain links TRBV20-1 to TRBJ2-1; 15 bases map to TRBD2. The sequencing input was PBMCs or a T cell subset sorted from them (not recorded which). The source of this sequence is a man aged 18 to 29 who had mild COVID-19 (a few samples of this study predate the infection). Cell type and time point are not known. The CDR3 DNA sequence: TGCAGTGCAGTGTCCGGGACTAGCGGGGGGAGCTCCTACAATGAGCAGTTCTTC. Translation gives CSAVSGTSGGSSYNEQFF.